Detailed here is one T cell receptor beta chain. The antigen it recognizes is unknown. No per-base quality is available; no much larger clone lies one base away. The data are from a study of graft-versus-host responses after intestinal transplantation (dated by TCRdb to the early 2020s). For the wider study: The transplants that recipients got were multivisceral, liver-intestinal, or isolated intestinal. All recipients received anti-thymocyte globulin induction followed by maintenance tacrolimus and steroids for around three years. After intestinal transplantation, graft-versus-host and host-versus-graft alloreactive T cell clones were followed in the graft, circulation and bone marrow using bulk TCR-beta CDR3 sequencing. Alloreactive clones were identified by sequencing pre-transplant mixed lymphocyte reaction products and comparing these products with unstimulated pre-transplant donor and recipient T cells. A cohort of under 30 intestinal transplant recipients, including one retransplant, was enrolled, and a few patients lacking pretransplant specimens were excluded. Donor T cell macrochimerism was defined as a peak of at least 4% donor T cells among recipient peripheral blood mononuclear cells. Rather than going through the commercial service, samples from a few later patients were sequenced in-house on an Illumina MiSeq and processed with MiXCR. Overall study outcomes, separate from this receptor: GvH clones turned up in recipient bone marrow, with some appearing earlier in ileal mucosa or blood, a pattern consistent with an intestinal mucosal origin. The relatively low number and heterogeneity of intestinal transplant patients limited the conclusions. Peak levels of circulating GvH clones were associated with declines in HvG clones early after transplant. Patients with donor T cell macrochimerism had high GvH to HvG T cell clonal ratios in their allografts.

According to the germline V gene, CDR1 reads WSHSY and CDR2 reads SAAADI. Spanning cysteine to phenylalanine, the CDR3 consists of 14 amino acids. Of all the DNA, just the CDR3 is kept, 42 bases in frame from base 1. V drops 10 bases and J drops 4 bases, leaving 18 bases in between. Libraries were built with the immunoSEQ multiplex PCR assay. For most patients, genomic DNA was subjected to high-throughput TCR-beta CDR3 sequencing by Adaptive Biotechnologies. Processing in the source paper ran as follows. TCR sequencing data were retrieved from Adaptive's ImmunoSEQ software for around 18 patients, whereas three other patients were processed with MiXCR and VDJtools. CDR3 nucleotide sequences shared by donor and recipient were removed because the origin of these sequences could not be assigned. To count as alloreactive, a clone needed at least 2-fold expansion over unstimulated cells and a minimum CFSE-low frequency of 0.002% (template counts) or 0.001% (read counts). Mappable clones were those detected in sequenced pre-transplant spleen, lymph node, or MLR CFSE-low populations of the donor or recipient. Cumulative frequency of alloreactive clones was calculated as a percentage of all sequences weighted by copy number. In its TCRdb copy, this immuneACCESS table keeps in-frame sequences only and misses some clones. Where compared with another copy, unresolved V genes explain less than half of these, and the others have no known cause. V and J calls and clone size are as listed in that table; D and trimming were resolved from the DNA. Here the sample has about 16,000 clones; over 70% occur a single time. 5.5% to 7% of the sample comes from the top ten.

In the first month after transplant, blood samples were collected up to 4 times, and after that at least monthly when available. The source material was PBMCs, sampled approximately 110 days after intestinal transplant. The origin of this receptor is a human patient who received an intestinal transplant, so some T cells may come from the graft donor. The chain is encoded by TRBV10-2 joined to TRBJ2-3; the D gene is perhaps TRBD2, on 6 matching bases. Here is the DNA: TGCGCCATTACCTCGGAGGGCCGGGCAGATACGCAGTATTTT. The translation is CAITSEGRADTQYF.